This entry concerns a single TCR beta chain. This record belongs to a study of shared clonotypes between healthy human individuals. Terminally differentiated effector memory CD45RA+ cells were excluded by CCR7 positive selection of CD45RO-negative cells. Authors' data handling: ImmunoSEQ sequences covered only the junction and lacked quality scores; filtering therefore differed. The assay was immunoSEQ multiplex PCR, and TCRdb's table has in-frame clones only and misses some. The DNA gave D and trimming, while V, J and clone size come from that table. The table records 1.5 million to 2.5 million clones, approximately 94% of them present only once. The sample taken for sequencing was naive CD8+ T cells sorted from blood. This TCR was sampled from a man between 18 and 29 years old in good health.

CDR3 sequence reads: CASSSPGTTNTGELFF. The DNA of the CDR3 is TGTGCCAGCAGCTCTCCTGGGACAACGAACACCGGGGAGCTGTTTTTT. V is TRBV11-2 and J is TRBJ2-2; D may be TRBD1 (6 bases). CDR1 and CDR2 (germline): SGHAT, FQNNGV. The CDR3 length is 16 residues. The V end lost 4 bases, the J end lost 0 bases, and 12 bases lay between the germline ends.